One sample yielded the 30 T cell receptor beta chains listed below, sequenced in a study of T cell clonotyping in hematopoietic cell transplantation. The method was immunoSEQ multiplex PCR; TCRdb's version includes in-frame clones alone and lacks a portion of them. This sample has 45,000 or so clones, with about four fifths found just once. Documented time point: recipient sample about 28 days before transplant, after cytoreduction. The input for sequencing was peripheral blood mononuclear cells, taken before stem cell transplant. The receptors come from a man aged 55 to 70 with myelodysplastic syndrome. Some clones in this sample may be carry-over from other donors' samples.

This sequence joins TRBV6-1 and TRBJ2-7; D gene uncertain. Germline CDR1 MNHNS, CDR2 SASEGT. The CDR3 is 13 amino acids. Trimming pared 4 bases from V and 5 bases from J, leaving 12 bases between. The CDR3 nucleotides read TGTGCCAGCAGTGGTGTGGGTTGGAACGAGCAGTACTTC. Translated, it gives CASSGVGWNEQYF.

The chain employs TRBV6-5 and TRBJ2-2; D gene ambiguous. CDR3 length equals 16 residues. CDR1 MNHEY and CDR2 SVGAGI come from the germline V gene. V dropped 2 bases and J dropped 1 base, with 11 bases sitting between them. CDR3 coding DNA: TGTGCCAGCAGTTACCGCTTTCAGGAGAACACCGGGGAGCTGTTTTTT. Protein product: CASSYRFQENTGELFF.

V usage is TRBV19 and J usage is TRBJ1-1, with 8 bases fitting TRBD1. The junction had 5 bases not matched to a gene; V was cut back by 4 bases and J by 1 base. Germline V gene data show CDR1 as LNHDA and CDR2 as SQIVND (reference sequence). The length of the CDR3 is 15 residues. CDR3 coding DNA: TGTGCCAGTAGTACGACAGGGGCCCCGAACACTGAAGCTTTCTTT. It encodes CASSTTGAPNTEAFF.

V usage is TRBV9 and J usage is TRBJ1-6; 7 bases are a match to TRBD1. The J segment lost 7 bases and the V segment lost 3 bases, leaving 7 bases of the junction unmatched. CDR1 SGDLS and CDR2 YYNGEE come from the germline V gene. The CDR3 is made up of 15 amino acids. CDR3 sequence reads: CASSARQGGNSPLHF. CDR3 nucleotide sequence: TGTGCCAGCAGCGCACGACAGGGAGGGAATTCACCCCTCCACTTT.

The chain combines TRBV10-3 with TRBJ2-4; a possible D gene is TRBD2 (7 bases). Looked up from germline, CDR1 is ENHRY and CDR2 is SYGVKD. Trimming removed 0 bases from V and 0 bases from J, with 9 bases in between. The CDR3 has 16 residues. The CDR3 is CAISESGGLAKNIQYF. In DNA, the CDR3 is TGTGCCATCAGTGAGTCGGGGGGGCTAGCCAAAAACATTCAGTACTTC.

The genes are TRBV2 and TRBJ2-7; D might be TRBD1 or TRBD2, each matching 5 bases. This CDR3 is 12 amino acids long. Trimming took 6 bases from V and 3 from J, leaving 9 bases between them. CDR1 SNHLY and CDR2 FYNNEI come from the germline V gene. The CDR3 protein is CASRRDDYEQYF. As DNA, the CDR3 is TGTGCCAGCAGAAGGGACGACTACGAGCAGTACTTC.

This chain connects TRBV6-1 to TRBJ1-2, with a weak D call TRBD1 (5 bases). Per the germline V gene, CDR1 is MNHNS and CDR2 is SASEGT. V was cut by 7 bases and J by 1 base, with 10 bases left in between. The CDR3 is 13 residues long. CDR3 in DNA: TGTGCCAGCAAAACAGGAAATAACTATGGCTACACCTTC. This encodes CASKTGNNYGYTF.

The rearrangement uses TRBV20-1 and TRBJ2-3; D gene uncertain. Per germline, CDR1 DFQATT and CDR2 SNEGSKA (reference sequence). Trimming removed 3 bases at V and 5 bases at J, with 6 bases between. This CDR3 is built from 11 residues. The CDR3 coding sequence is TGCAGTGCTAGCCGACAAGATACGCAGTATTTT. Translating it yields CSASRQDTQYF.

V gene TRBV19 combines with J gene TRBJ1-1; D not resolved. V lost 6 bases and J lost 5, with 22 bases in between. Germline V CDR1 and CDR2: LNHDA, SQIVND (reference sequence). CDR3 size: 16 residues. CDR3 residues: CASRPPYWAGKTEAFF. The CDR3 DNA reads TGTGCCAGTAGACCTCCATACTGGGCAGGAAAAACTGAAGCTTTCTTT.

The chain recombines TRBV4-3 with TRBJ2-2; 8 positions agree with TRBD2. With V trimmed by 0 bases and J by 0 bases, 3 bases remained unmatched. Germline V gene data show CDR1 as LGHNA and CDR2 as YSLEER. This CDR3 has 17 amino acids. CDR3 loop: CASSQDPGGPNTGELFF. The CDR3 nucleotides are TGCGCCAGCAGCCAAGATCCGGGGGGGCCGAACACCGGGGAGCTGTTTTTT.

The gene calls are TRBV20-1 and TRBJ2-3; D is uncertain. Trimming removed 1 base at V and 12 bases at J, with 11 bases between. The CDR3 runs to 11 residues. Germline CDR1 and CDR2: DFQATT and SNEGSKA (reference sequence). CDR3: CSARVLGPQYF. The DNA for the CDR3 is TGCAGTGCTAGAGTGTTAGGACCTCAGTATTTT.

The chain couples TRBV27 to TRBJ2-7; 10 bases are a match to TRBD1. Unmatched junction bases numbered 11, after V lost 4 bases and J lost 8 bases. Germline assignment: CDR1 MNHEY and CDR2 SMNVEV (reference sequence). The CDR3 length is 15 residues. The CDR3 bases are TGTGCCAGCAGTTCAGGGACAGGGGCGGTCGGGCAGCAGTACTTC. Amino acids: CASSSGTGAVGQQYF.

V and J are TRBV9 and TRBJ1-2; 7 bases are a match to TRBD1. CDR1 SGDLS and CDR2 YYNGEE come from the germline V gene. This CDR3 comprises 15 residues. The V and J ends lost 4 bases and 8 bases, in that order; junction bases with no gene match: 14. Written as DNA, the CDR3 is TGTGCCAGCAGCCCACCCGACAGGGCGCGATGGGGCTACACCTTC. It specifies CASSPPDRARWGYTF.

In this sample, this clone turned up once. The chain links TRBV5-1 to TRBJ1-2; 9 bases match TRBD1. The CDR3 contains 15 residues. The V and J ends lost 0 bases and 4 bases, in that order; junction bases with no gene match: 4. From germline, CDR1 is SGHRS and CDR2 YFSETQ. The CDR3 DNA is TGCGCCAGCAGCTTGGCGGGACAGGGCGGCTATGGCTACACCTTC. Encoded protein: CASSLAGQGGYGYTF.

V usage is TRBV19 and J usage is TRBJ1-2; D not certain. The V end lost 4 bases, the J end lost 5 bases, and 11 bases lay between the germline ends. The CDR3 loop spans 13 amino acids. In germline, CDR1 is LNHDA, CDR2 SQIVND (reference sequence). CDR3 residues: CASSNQEKYGYTF. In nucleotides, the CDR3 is TGTGCCAGTAGTAACCAGGAGAAATATGGCTACACCTTC.

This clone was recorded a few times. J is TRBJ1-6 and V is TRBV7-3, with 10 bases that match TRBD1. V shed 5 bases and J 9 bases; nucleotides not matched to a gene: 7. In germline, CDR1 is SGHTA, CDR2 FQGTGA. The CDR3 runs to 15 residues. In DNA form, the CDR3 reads TGTGCCAGCAGCCCAGAGGGGACAGGGGCTTCACCCCTCCACTTT. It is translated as CASSPEGTGASPLHF.

CDR3 bases: TGTGCCTGGAGGATCAGGGGCTCCTATGGCTACACCTTC. It yields the protein CAWRIRGSYGYTF. V and J are TRBV30 and TRBJ1-2, with a possible D match to TRBD1 (6 bases). Germline V gives CDR1 GTSNPN, CDR2 SVGIG (reference sequence). V gave up 3 bases and J gave up 4 bases, with 12 bases separating them. The CDR3 has 13 residues.

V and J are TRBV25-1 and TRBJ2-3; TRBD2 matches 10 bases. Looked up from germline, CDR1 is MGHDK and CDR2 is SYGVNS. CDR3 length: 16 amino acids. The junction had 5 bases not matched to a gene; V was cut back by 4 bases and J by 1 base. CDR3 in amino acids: CASSASGGAGTDTQYF. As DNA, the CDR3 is TGTGCCAGCAGTGCCAGCGGGGGGGCCGGCACAGATACGCAGTATTTT.

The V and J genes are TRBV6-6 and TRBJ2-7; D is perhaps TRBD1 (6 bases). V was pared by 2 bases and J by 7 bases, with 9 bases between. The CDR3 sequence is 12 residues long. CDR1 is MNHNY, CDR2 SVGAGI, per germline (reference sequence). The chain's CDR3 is CASSYAGVEQYF. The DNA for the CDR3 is TGTGCCAGCAGTTACGCAGGGGTTGAGCAGTACTTC.

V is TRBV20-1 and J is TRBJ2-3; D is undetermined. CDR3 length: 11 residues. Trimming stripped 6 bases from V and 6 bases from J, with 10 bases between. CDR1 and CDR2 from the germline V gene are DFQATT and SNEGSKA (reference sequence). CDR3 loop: CSAIPGDTQYF. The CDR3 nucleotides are TGCAGTGCGATTCCTGGGGATACGCAGTATTTT.

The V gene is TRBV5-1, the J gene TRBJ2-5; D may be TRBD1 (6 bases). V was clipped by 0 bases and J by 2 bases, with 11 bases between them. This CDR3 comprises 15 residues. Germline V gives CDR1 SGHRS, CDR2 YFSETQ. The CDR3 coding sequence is TGCGCCAGCAGCTTGGGGTTTCAGGGGCAAGAGACCCAGTACTTC. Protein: CASSLGFQGQETQYF.

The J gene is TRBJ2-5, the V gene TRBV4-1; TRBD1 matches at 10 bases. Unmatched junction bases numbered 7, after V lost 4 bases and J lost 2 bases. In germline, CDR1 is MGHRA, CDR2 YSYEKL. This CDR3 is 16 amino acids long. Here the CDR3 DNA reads TGCGCCAGCAGCCCCGGACAGGGGGTGGTTCAAGAGACCCAGTACTTC. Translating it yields CASSPGQGVVQETQYF.

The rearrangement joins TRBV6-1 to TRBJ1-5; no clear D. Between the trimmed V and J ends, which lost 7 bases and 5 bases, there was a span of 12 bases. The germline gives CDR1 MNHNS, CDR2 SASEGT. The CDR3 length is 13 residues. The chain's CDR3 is CASTLDGDQPQHF. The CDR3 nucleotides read TGTGCCAGCACTCTCGACGGGGATCAGCCCCAGCATTTT.

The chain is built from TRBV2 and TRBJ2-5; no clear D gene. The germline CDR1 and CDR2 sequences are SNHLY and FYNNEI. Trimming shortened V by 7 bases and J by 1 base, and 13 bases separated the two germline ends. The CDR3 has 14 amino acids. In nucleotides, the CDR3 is TGTGCCAGCATTGCCCTAGGTTCCCAAGAGACCCAGTACTTC. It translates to CASIALGSQETQYF.

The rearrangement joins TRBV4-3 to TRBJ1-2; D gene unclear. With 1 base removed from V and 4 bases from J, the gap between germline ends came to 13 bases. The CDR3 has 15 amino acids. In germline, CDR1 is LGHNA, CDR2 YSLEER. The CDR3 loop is CASSQVTARAYGYTF. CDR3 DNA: TGCGCCAGCAGCCAAGTAACAGCCAGAGCCTATGGCTACACCTTC.

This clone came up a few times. The CDR3 reads CASSLGTGGNEQFF. For the CDR3, the DNA is TGTGCCAGCAGCCTAGGGACAGGGGGCAATGAGCAGTTCTTC. The V gene is TRBV11-2, the J gene TRBJ2-1, with 11 bases aligning to TRBD1. The germline gives CDR1 SGHAT, CDR2 FQNNGV. The CDR3 runs to 14 residues. Unmatched junction bases numbered 3, after V lost 5 bases and J lost 6 bases.

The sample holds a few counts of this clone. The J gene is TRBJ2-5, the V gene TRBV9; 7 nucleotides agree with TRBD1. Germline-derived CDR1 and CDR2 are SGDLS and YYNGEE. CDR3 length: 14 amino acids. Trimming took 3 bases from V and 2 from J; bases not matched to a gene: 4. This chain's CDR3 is CASSAGTEQETQYF. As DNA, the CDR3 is TGTGCCAGCAGCGCTGGGACAGAACAAGAGACCCAGTACTTC.

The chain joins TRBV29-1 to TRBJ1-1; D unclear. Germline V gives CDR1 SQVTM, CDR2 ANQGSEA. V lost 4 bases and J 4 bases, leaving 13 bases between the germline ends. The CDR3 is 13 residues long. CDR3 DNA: TGCAGCGTTGCCCAGGCGGGCGGCACTGAAGCTTTCTTT. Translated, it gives CSVAQAGGTEAFF.

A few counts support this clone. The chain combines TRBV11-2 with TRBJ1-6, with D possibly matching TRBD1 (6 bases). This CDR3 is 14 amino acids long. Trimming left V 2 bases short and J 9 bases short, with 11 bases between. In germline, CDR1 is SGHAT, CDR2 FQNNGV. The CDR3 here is CASSLNGGTSPLHF. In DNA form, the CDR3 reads TGTGCCAGCAGCTTAAATGGGGGCACTTCACCCCTCCACTTT.

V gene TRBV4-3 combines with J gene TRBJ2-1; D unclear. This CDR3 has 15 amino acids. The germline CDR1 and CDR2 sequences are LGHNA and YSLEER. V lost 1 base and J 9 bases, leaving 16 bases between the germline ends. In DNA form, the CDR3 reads TGCGCCAGCAGCCAAGGCTTAGGCAGTTCGGCTGAGCAGTTCTTC. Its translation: CASSQGLGSSAEQFF.